The T cell receptor beta chain described here comes from a study of cytomegalovirus exposure and HLA in healthy donors. General study findings and limits: Some segments of the V type, notably TRBV6-2 and TRBV6-3, were excluded as indistinguishable. Sequencing probably produced one cluster of sequence variants that were highly shared.

V lost 5 bases to trimming and J lost 0 bases, with 8 bases between them. Germline CDR1 reads SGHAT; CDR2 reads FQNNGV. The CDR3 runs 15 residues. This clone has only a few counts. Its antigen remains unknown. Primers for the PCR totalled 60 Vbeta and 13 Jbeta. Sequencing used immunoSEQ multiplex PCR; TCRdb keeps in-frame clones, though not all of them. Of approximately 130,000 clones listed, about 70% were seen once; the top ten hold under 3%. The origin of this receptor is a woman in her sixties in good health and CMV-seropositive. The sequenced material came from PBMCs. J is TRBJ2-6 and V is TRBV11-2; D unclear. In DNA form, the CDR3 reads TGTGCCAGCAGCGCTCTATTCTCTGGGGCCAACGTCCTGACTTTC. Its protein product is CASSALFSGANVLTF.